This TCR beta chain was found in a study of blood T cell repertoires in COVID-19. Sequenced by immunoSEQ multiplex PCR; TCRdb stores in-frame clones only, minus some. The sample yields fewer than 700,000 clones, 85% to 90% seen once. The CDR3 contains 13 residues. Trimming removed 5 bases from V and 4 bases from J, with 13 bases in between. CDR1 and CDR2 from the germline V gene are SGHDT and YYEEEE. This receptor was identified in a woman in her fifties or sixties with COVID-19, enrolled during active disease. The gene calls are TRBV5-6 and TRBJ2-7; maybe TRBD2 (5 bases). Sequencing was done on a sample of peripheral blood. CDR3 sequence: CASSPVGVYEQYF. The CDR3, as DNA: TGTGCCAGCAGTCCTGTCGGGGTTTACGAGCAGTACTTC.